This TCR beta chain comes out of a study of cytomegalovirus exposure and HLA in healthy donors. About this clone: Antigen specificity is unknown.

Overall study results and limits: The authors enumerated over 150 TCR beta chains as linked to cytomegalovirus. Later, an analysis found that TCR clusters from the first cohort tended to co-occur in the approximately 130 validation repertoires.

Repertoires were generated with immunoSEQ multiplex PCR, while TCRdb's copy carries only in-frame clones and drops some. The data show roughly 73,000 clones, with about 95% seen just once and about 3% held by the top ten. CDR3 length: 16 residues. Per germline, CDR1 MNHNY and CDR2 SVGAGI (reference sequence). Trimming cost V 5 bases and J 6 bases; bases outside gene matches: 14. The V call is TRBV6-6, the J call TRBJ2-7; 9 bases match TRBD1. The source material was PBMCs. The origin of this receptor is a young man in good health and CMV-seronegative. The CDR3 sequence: CASSLQGAGGSSEQYF. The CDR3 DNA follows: TGTGCCAGCAGTCTACAGGGGGCCGGGGGCTCTTCCGAGCAGTACTTC.